This is a list of T cell receptor beta chains from one sample in a study of beta chain features in type 1 diabetes. The data were produced by immunoSEQ multiplex PCR, yet TCRdb's version contains in-frame clones alone and is incomplete. This table has 240,000 or so clones, approximately 20% appearing once. What was sequenced was naive CD4+ T cells from blood. The receptor source for this set is a middle-aged woman with type 1 diabetes. The CDR3 runs from the conserved cysteine through the conserved F or W. The order of the fields is clone size, V gene, J gene, D gene, CDR3 protein, CDR3 DNA. The D gene is left open where the match is weak. Clone size is given for some rows only: seen once, a few or many times, or a class if the clone is expanded.

abundance: NA
v_gene: TRBV6-5
j_gene: TRBJ2-2
d_gene: NA
CDR3aa: CASSYSGSGDTGELFF
CDR3nt: TGTGCCAGCAGTTACTCGGGGAGTGGGGACACCGGGGAGCTGTTTTTT

abundance: NA
v_gene: TRBV30
j_gene: TRBJ1-1
d_gene: NA
CDR3aa: CAWSPRRGTEAFF
CDR3nt: TGTGCCTGGAGTCCCCGAAGGGGGACTGAAGCTTTCTTT

abundance: few
v_gene: TRBV18
j_gene: TRBJ1-1
d_gene: TRBD1
CDR3aa: CASSHGQGGTEAFF
CDR3nt: TGTGCCAGCTCACACGGACAGGGTGGCACTGAAGCTTTCTTT

abundance: NA
v_gene: TRBV6-6
j_gene: TRBJ2-3
d_gene: NA
CDR3aa: CASSIQRAGTDTQYF
CDR3nt: TGTGCCAGCAGCATCCAGCGGGCGGGCACAGATACGCAGTATTTT

abundance: once
v_gene: TRBV5-1
j_gene: TRBJ2-7
d_gene: NA
CDR3aa: CASSLVQGKGYEQYF
CDR3nt: TGCGCCAGCAGCTTGGTTCAGGGGAAGGGGTACGAGCAGTACTTC

abundance: few
v_gene: TRBV30
j_gene: TRBJ1-3
d_gene: NA
CDR3aa: CAWSLGNTIYF
CDR3nt: TGTGCCTGGAGCCTCGGAAACACCATATATTTT

abundance: few
v_gene: TRBV15
j_gene: TRBJ1-6
d_gene: NA
CDR3aa: CATSRDLNSPLHF
CDR3nt: TGTGCCACCAGCAGAGATCTAAATTCACCCCTCCACTTT

abundance: few
v_gene: TRBV25-1
j_gene: TRBJ1-2
d_gene: NA
CDR3aa: CASSAGQRDGYTF
CDR3nt: TGTGCCAGCAGTGCAGGACAGAGGGATGGCTACACCTTC

abundance: few
v_gene: TRBV2
j_gene: TRBJ2-1
d_gene: TRBD2
CDR3aa: CASSSRLAGAYNEQFF
CDR3nt: TGTGCCAGCAGTTCTAGACTAGCGGGAGCCTACAATGAGCAGTTCTTC

abundance: NA
v_gene: TRBV23-1
j_gene: TRBJ1-5
d_gene: NA
CDR3aa: CASSHGRRGAGGLNQPQHF
CDR3nt: TGCGCCAGCAGTCACGGTAGGAGGGGGGCGGGGGGTCTAAATCAGCCCCAGCATTTT

abundance: NA
v_gene: TRBV5-1
j_gene: TRBJ2-7
d_gene: NA
CDR3aa: CASSLIYDGTPNEQYF
CDR3nt: TGCGCCAGCAGCCTCATCTACGACGGGACTCCCAACGAGCAGTACTTC

abundance: few
v_gene: TRBV28
j_gene: TRBJ1-5
d_gene: NA
CDR3aa: CASSFARAQPQHF
CDR3nt: TGTGCCAGCAGTTTCGCCAGGGCTCAGCCCCAGCATTTT

abundance: NA
v_gene: TRBV5-1
j_gene: TRBJ1-2
d_gene: NA
CDR3aa: CASRFIGQPAYGYTF
CDR3nt: TGCGCCAGCAGATTTATCGGACAGCCAGCCTATGGCTACACCTTC

abundance: NA
v_gene: TRBV5-4
j_gene: TRBJ2-5
d_gene: NA
CDR3aa: CASSLARTDQETQYF
CDR3nt: TGTGCCAGCAGCTTGGCCAGGACAGACCAAGAGACCCAGTACTTC

abundance: NA
v_gene: TRBV29-1
j_gene: TRBJ1-1
d_gene: NA
CDR3aa: CSVVGTLYTEAFF
CDR3nt: TGCAGCGTTGTGGGGACACTCTACACTGAAGCTTTCTTT

abundance: few
v_gene: TRBV5-1
j_gene: TRBJ2-3
d_gene: NA
CDR3aa: CASSLGTSTDTQYF
CDR3nt: TGCGCCAGCAGCTTGGGGACTAGCACAGATACGCAGTATTTT